This entry concerns a single TCR beta chain. Its antigen is currently unknown. TCR beta cDNA was reverse-transcribed from about 550 ng of total RNA. The reaction used a constant-region primer and ProtoScript II reverse transcriptase. Nested multiplex PCR, run for three rounds with slightly modified ARM-PCR, yielded TCR beta libraries. PCR rounds one and two used TRBV1-TRBV30 forward primers with a C-beta reverse primer for about 11 cycles each. TCRdb re-analysed the multiplex PCR reads in MiXCR, keeping a single row per CDR3 protein. The sample gives about 110,000 distinct CDR3 sequences, roughly 69% of which show up once; roughly a tenth is in the top ten. The record originates from a study of tumor-infiltrating lymphocytes in primary liver carcinoma. General observations from the study: Significantly greater top-250-clone fractions characterized tumors relative to blood (p = 0.039). Reduced overlap was seen in tumor-adjacent and tumor-blood pairs versus tumor region pairs.

Co-extraction of both nucleic acids (RNA and DNA) used about 17-31 mg of unsorted bulk tissue. Through surgical resection, the patients' primary liver carcinoma was treated. Without exception, tumor samples held over 85% viable tumor cells. CDR1 is SGHVS, CDR2 FQNEAQ, per germline. V was pared by 1 base and J by 2 bases, with 18 bases of the junction left unmatched. The CDR3 totals 21 residues. The J gene is TRBJ2-3, the V gene TRBV7-8, with TRBD2 matching over 10 bases. This receptor was identified in a woman between 55 and 75 years old with primary liver carcinoma and hepatitis B virus infection. The sequencing input was liver tumor tissue from sampling region 1. This sample's subset: tumor region T1, superior pole. CDR3 residues: CASSLVGWLAGDRGHTDTQYF. As DNA, the CDR3 is TGTGCCAGCAGCTTAGTAGGTTGGCTAGCGGGAGACAGGGGACACACAGATACGCAGTATTTT.